These T cell receptor beta chains were read from a single sample in a study of cytomegalovirus exposure and HLA in healthy donors. Repertoires were generated with immunoSEQ multiplex PCR, while TCRdb's copy carries only in-frame clones and drops some. The sample records about 200,000 clones, around three quarters being singletons. Sequencing used PBMCs. The receptors derive from a man aged 30-40 years in good health and CMV-seronegative. Both conserved end residues are part of each CDR3. Fields, in order: clone size, V gene, J gene, D gene, CDR3 protein, CDR3 DNA. D genes are given only for firm matches. The size field is filled for only some rows; it gives once, few, many or a size class.

-	TRBV6-5	TRBJ2-3	-	CASSTLGEGTDTQYF	TGTGCCAGCAGCACCCTAGGGGAGGGCACAGATACGCAGTATTTT
many	TRBV28	TRBJ2-1	-	CASSPGELTYNEQFF	TGTGCCAGCTCCCCAGGGGAGTTGACCTACAATGAGCAGTTCTTC
-	TRBV12-5	TRBJ1-2	TRBD1	CASGAPPGQGYGYTF	TGTGCTAGTGGTGCCCCCCCGGGACAGGGCTATGGCTACACCTTC
-	TRBV27	TRBJ2-7	-	CAYPAWRRHEQYF	TGTGCCTACCCAGCGTGGAGGAGGCACGAGCAGTACTTC
-	TRBV4-2	TRBJ2-3	-	CASSQLTLESSTDTQYF	TGTGCCAGCAGCCAACTAACCTTAGAGAGTAGCACAGATACGCAGTATTTT
few	TRBV5-6	TRBJ1-5	-	CASSLLRESPQHF	TGTGCCAGCAGCTTGTTACGGGAGAGCCCCCAGCATTTT
-	TRBV9	TRBJ2-2	TRBD2	CASSITSGQSPGELFF	TGTGCCAGCAGCATTACTAGCGGTCAAAGTCCCGGGGAGCTGTTTTTT
-	TRBV28	TRBJ2-4	-	CASSSSALNIQYF	TGTGCCAGCAGTTCTAGCGCTCTGAACATTCAGTACTTC
-	TRBV6-5	TRBJ2-7	-	CASSYSSVAVPYEQYF	TGTGCCAGCAGTTACTCGAGCGTAGCGGTTCCCTACGAGCAGTACTTC
-	TRBV27	TRBJ2-7	TRBD1	CASSLISQGAGEQYF	TGTGCCAGCAGTTTAATTTCTCAGGGGGCGGGGGAGCAGTACTTC
-	TRBV7-9	TRBJ2-2	TRBD1	CASSKTGGNTGELFF	TGTGCCAGCAGCAAGACAGGGGGCAATACCGGGGAGCTGTTTTTT
-	TRBV9	TRBJ1-1	-	CASSASVGGTEAFF	TGTGCCAGCAGCGCATCGGTGGGGGGCACTGAAGCTTTCTTT
few	TRBV2	TRBJ2-7	-	CASSDSGNYEQYF	TGTGCCAGCAGTGACTCCGGAAACTACGAGCAGTACTTC
-	TRBV10-2	TRBJ2-1	-	CASSEAGEQFF	TGCGCCAGCAGTGAAGCGGGTGAGCAGTTCTTC
-	TRBV2	TRBJ2-7	-	CASRLLSTAESSYEQYF	TGTGCCAGCAGGCTTCTATCTACAGCTGAGAGCTCCTACGAGCAGTACTTC
-	TRBV27	TRBJ1-2	TRBD1	CASSLRGQGASVYGYTF	TGTGCCAGCAGTCTCAGGGGACAGGGGGCCTCTGTCTATGGCTACACCTTC
-	TRBV5-1	TRBJ2-1	-	CASSPDSYNEQFF	TGCGCCAGCAGCCCCGACAGCTACAATGAGCAGTTCTTC
-	TRBV19	TRBJ1-5	-	CASSTEVQPQHF	TGTGCCAGTAGTACGGAGGTTCAGCCCCAGCATTTT
-	TRBV6-1	TRBJ2-5	TRBD1	CASPGQEETQYF	TGTGCCAGCCCAGGACAGGAAGAGACCCAGTACTTC
few	TRBV18	TRBJ2-7	TRBD1	CASSQIQGADEQYF	TGTGCCAGCTCACAGATACAGGGGGCGGATGAGCAGTACTTC
-	TRBV2	TRBJ2-5	-	CASSVEGSETQYF	TGTGCCAGCAGTGTGGAGGGTTCGGAGACCCAGTACTTC
-	TRBV28	TRBJ2-7	-	CASSFRGRDSSYEQYF	TGTGCCAGCAGTTTTCGGGGACGGGACTCCTCCTACGAGCAGTACTTC
-	TRBV2	TRBJ2-1	-	CASSERQGLGNEQFF	TGTGCCAGCAGTGAAAGGCAGGGCTTGGGGAATGAGCAGTTCTTC
-	TRBV7-9	TRBJ1-1	-	CASSQDSEAFF	TGTGCCAGCAGCCAGGATAGTGAAGCTTTCTTT